The 19 T cell receptor beta chains listed next were all sequenced from one sample in a study of spatial heterogeneity in lung cancer. Described time point: sample taken at primary tumor resection. TCRdb called the 5' RACE reads again in MiXCR, with one record for every CDR3 protein. Of about 92,000 distinct CDR3 sequences listed, approximately 12% are singletons. The sample consisted of PBMCs, taken at surgery. These TCRs come from a male donor with early-stage non-small cell lung cancer.

This sequence joins TRBV19 and TRBJ1-5; tentatively, D is TRBD1 (6 bases). The ends were cut back, 5 bases at V and 4 bases at J, with 6 bases in the middle. Germline-derived CDR1 and CDR2 are LNHDA and SQIVND (reference sequence). The CDR3 sequence is 12 residues long. CDR3 bases: TGTGCCAGTAGTGGACAGAATCAGCCCCAGCATTTT. This encodes CASSGQNQPQHF.

This clonotype appeared many times. CDR3 in DNA: TGTGCCATCAGAGACAGTTCGTCGGAGACCCAGTACTTC. It yields the protein CAIRDSSSETQYF. This chain connects TRBV10-3 to TRBJ2-5; TRBD1 is a possible D gene (5 bases). V shed 6 bases and J shed 5 bases, with 13 bases lying between them. Germline CDR1 is ENHRY and CDR2 is SYGVKD. This CDR3 is 13 amino acids long.

The genes are TRBV28 and TRBJ2-1, with 9 bases that match TRBD2. This CDR3 is built from 15 residues. Germline-derived CDR1 and CDR2 are MDHEN and SYDVKM. Unmatched junction bases numbered 5, after V lost 4 bases and J lost 4 bases. CDR3 DNA sequence: TGTGCCAGCAGTTCCAGCGGGAGGACTTACAATGAGCAGTTCTTC. As protein: CASSSSGRTYNEQFF.

The chain employs TRBV7-9 and TRBJ1-6; 7 nucleotides line up with TRBD1. CDR3 length equals 14 residues. V shed 8 bases, J shed 9 bases, and the junction held 10 bases outside the gene matches. The V gene's germline CDR1 is SEHNR and CDR2 FQNEAQ (reference sequence). The CDR3 DNA sequence: TGTGCCAGCGGAGTGACAGGGAAATCTTCACCCCTCCACTTT. Amino acids: CASGVTGKSSPLHF.

The CDR3 here is CASSLRAGGFETQYF. CDR3 bases: TGTGCCAGCAGCTTGCGAGCGGGAGGCTTTGAGACCCAGTACTTC. The chain carries TRBV7-2 and TRBJ2-5, with 9 nucleotides matching TRBD2. CDR3 size: 15 residues. Germline V gene sequence: CDR1 SGHTA, CDR2 FQGNSA. Germline trimming cut 3 bases from V and 5 bases from J; bases unmatched to any gene: 7.

This clonotype was counted many times. The chain couples TRBV29-1 to TRBJ2-5, with 10 positions matching TRBD2. The V gene end was trimmed by 6 bases and the J gene end by 2 bases; junction bases not matched to a gene: 3. The CDR3 covers 13 residues. Germline CDR1 is SQVTM and CDR2 is ANQGSEA. Here the CDR3 reads CSVLAGGQETQYF. The CDR3 coding sequence is TGCAGCGTCTTAGCGGGGGGACAAGAGACCCAGTACTTC.

CDR3 DNA: TGTGCCATCAGCCAAACCGGGACTAGCGGGAGCCCCGGGGAGCTGTTTTTT. Its translation: CAISQTGTSGSPGELFF. The V gene is TRBV10-3, the J gene TRBJ2-2, with TRBD2 matching over 14 bases. The length of the CDR3 is 17 residues. With V trimmed by 6 bases and J by 6 bases, 9 bases remained unmatched. Looked up from germline, CDR1 is ENHRY and CDR2 is SYGVKD.

The sample holds a few counts of this clonotype. J is TRBJ1-2 and V is TRBV6-2 or TRBV6-3; D remains unclear. Trimming took 2 bases from V and 5 from J, leaving 15 bases between them. The CDR3 length is 15 residues. Germline loops: CDR1 MNHEY, CDR2 SVGEGT. Written as DNA, the CDR3 is TGTGCCAGCAGTTACGTCGCAGAGAGCTTTTATGGCTACACCTTC. It yields the protein CASSYVAESFYGYTF.

On this clonotype: A much larger clone is a single base away; this may be a read error. This chain joins TRBV29-1 and TRBJ2-1; D not resolved. The CDR3 runs 10 residues. Trimming pared 6 bases from V and 12 bases from J, leaving 12 bases between. Germline V gene data show CDR1 as SQVTM and CDR2 as ANQGSEA. In DNA, the CDR3 is TGCAGCGTACGCTCTCCCGGGCAGTTCTTC. Translation gives CSVRSPGQFF.

This clonotype was observed a few times. V gene TRBV28 combines with J gene TRBJ2-5; D unresolved. V gave up 9 bases and J gave up 1 base, with 15 bases separating them. The V gene's germline CDR1 is MDHEN and CDR2 SYDVKM. The CDR3 spans 14 residues. The CDR3 spells CASRPGWSQETQYF. DNA for the CDR3: TGTGCCAGTCGCCCCGGGTGGAGCCAAGAGACCCAGTACTTC.

The J gene is TRBJ2-7, the V gene TRBV20-1, with 8 bases matching TRBD2. CDR3 length: 14 amino acids. Germline CDR1 reads DFQATT; CDR2 reads SNEGSKA (reference sequence). J gave up 2 bases and V 4 bases, and 7 bases lay outside the gene matches. CDR3 bases: TGCAGTGCTAACAGACTAGCGCCTCCCTACGAGCAGTACTTC. Translating it yields CSANRLAPPYEQYF.

This clonotype was seen only a few times. The rearrangement links TRBV6-2 or TRBV6-3 to TRBJ1-1, with no clear D. Looked up from germline, CDR1 is MNHEY and CDR2 is SVGEGT. The V end was cut by 2 bases, the J end by 2 bases, with 18 bases between. This CDR3 is built from 17 residues. CDR3 amino acids: CASSYRAREYLNTEAFF. CDR3 coding DNA: TGTGCCAGCAGTTACAGGGCGAGGGAGTACTTAAACACTGAAGCTTTCTTT.

This clonotype was recorded at least ten times. The chain carries TRBV29-1 and TRBJ2-7; D remains ambiguous. Trimming took 1 base from V and 3 from J, leaving 7 bases between them. The CDR3 length is 12 residues. Germline V CDR1 and CDR2: SQVTM, ANQGSEA. As DNA, the CDR3 is TGCAGCGTTGAAGGTGGCGGCTACGAGCAGTACTTC. The encoded protein is CSVEGGGYEQYF.

The CDR3 protein is CASSFSGQYNEQFF. The CDR3 DNA follows: TGCGCCAGCAGCTTCTCCGGACAGTACAATGAGCAGTTCTTC. This chain connects TRBV5-1 to TRBJ2-1; D possibly corresponds to TRBD1 (6 bases). The CDR3 loop spans 14 amino acids. CDR1 is SGHRS, CDR2 YFSETQ, per germline. The V end lost 2 bases, the J end lost 4 bases, and 10 bases lay between the germline ends.

This clonotype has a handful of counts. This chain joins TRBV5-4 and TRBJ2-7; D is unresolved. The CDR3 spans 15 residues. The V end lost 0 bases, the J end lost 1 base, and 11 bases lay between the germline ends. Per the germline V gene, CDR1 is SGHNT and CDR2 is YYREEE (reference sequence). CDR3 DNA: TGTGCCAGCAGCTTGGAGGCGCGTACGTCCTACGAGCAGTACTTC. This encodes CASSLEARTSYEQYF. Variable domain in full (rest from reference TRBV5-4 and TRBJ2-7): ETGVTQSPTHLIKTRGQQVTLRCSSQSGHNTVSWYQQALGQGPQFIFQYYREEENGRGNFPPRFSGLQFPNYSSELNVNALELDDSALYLCASSLEARTSYEQYFGPGTRLTVT.

This clonotype has just a few counts. The chain is built from TRBV10-2 and TRBJ1-6, with D hard to call. The germline gives CDR1 WSHSY, CDR2 SAAADI. The V end was cut by 6 bases, the J end by 9 bases, with 18 bases between. This CDR3 region has 15 residues. The CDR3 spells CASSPNFELGSPLHF. The CDR3 DNA reads as TGCGCCAGCAGCCCCAATTTCGAGTTAGGTTCACCCCTCCACTTT.

In this sample, this clonotype turned up many times. The rearrangement joins TRBV6-5 to TRBJ2-2; weak D call: TRBD1 (5 bases). Germline assignment: CDR1 MNHEY and CDR2 SVGAGI. This CDR3 has 11 amino acids. Trimming took 8 bases from V and 7 from J, leaving 8 bases between them. CDR3 in amino acids: CASGRDGELFF. The DNA of the CDR3 is TGTGCCAGCGGCAGGGACGGGGAGCTGTTTTTT.

In this sample, this clonotype turned up many times. The chain recombines TRBV7-2 with TRBJ2-2; D might be TRBD1 or TRBD2, each matching 5 bases. Germline V gene data show CDR1 as SGHTA and CDR2 as FQGNSA. Between the trimmed V and J ends, which lost 5 bases and 8 bases, there was a span of 12 bases. The CDR3 spans 13 residues. Here the CDR3 reads CASSPDGAGELFF. As DNA, the CDR3 is TGTGCCAGCAGCCCGGACGGGGCTGGGGAGCTGTTTTTT. Based on the CDR3 plus reference TRBV7-2 and TRBJ2-2, the full variable domain is GAGVSQSPSNKVTEKGKDVELRCDPISGHTALYWYRQSLGQGLEFLIYFQGNSAPDKSGLPSDRFSAERTGGSVSTLTIQRTQQEDSAVYLCASSPDGAGELFFGEGSRLTVL.

This clonotype was seen a handful of times. Mismatch with germline at one junction end may stem from a read error. J is TRBJ2-5 and V is TRBV7-7; D remains unclear. This CDR3 has 14 residues. Germline V lookup: CDR1 SSHAT, CDR2 FNYEAQ (reference sequence). The chain's CDR3 is CASSRRPNQETQYF. In DNA, the CDR3 is TGTGCTAGCAGCCGCCGGCCAAACCAAGAGACCCAGTACTTC.